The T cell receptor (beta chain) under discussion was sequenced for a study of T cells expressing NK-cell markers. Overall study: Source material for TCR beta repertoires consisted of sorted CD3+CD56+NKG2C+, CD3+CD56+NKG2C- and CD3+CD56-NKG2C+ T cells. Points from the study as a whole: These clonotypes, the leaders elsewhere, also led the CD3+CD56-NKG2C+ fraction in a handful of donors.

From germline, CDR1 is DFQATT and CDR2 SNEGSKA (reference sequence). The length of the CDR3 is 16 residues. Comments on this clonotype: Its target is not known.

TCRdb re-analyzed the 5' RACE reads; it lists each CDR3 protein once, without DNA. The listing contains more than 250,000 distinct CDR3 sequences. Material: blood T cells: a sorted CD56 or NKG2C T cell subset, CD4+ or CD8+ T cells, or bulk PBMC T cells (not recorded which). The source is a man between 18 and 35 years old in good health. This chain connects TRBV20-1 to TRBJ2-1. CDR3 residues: CSARVAAVSSYNEQFF.